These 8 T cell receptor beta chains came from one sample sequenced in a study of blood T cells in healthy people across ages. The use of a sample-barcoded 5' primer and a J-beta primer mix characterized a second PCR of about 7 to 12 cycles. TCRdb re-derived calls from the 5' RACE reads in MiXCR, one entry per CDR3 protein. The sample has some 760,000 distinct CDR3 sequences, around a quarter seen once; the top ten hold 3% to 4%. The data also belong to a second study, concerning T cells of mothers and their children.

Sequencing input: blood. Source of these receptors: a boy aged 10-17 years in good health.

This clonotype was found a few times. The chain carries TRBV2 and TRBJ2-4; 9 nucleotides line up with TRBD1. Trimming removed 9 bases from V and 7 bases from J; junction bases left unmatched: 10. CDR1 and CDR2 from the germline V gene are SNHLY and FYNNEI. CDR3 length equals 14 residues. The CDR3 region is CASSPPGQGNIQYF. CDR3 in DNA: TGTGCCAGTAGTCCTCCGGGACAGGGTAACATTCAGTACTTC.

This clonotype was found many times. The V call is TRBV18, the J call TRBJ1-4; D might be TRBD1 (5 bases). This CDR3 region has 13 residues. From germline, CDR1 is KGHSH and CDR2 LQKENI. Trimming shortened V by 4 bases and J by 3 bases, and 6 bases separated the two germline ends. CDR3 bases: TGTGCCAGCTCACAGGGACCTAATGAAAAACTGTTTTTT. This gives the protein CASSQGPNEKLFF.

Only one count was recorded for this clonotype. CDR3 sequence: CASSSGPFLEKLFF. The CDR3 nucleotides read TGTGCCAGCAGCTCGGGACCCTTTTTAGAAAAACTGTTTTTT. V and J are TRBV7-6 and TRBJ1-4; D perhaps matches TRBD1 (5 bases). Trimming shortened V by 4 bases and J by 8 bases, and 14 bases separated the two germline ends. The germline V gene encodes CDR1 SGHVS and CDR2 FNYEAQ. CDR3 length: 14 amino acids.

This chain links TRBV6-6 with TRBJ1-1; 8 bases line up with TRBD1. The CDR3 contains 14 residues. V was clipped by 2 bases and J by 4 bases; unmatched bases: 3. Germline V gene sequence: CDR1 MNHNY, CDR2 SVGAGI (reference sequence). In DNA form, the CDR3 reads TGTGCCAGCAGTTACGCAGGGGGCAGCACTGAAGCTTTCTTT. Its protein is CASSYAGGSTEAFF.

The CDR3 loop is CASSLNLAGPDTQYF. CDR3 DNA: TGTGCCAGCAGCTTAAATTTAGCGGGGCCAGATACGCAGTATTTT. The V and J genes are TRBV7-3 and TRBJ2-3; 8 bases align to TRBD2. CDR1 and CDR2 from the germline V gene are SGHTA and FQGTGA. This CDR3 is built from 15 residues. V shed 1 base, J shed 4 bases, and the junction held 4 bases outside the gene matches.

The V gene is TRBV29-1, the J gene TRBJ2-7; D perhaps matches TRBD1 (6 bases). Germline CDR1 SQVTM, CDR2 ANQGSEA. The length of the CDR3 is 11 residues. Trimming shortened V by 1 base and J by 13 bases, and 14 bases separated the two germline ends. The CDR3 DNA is TGCAGCGTTGAAGGGCAGGGGTTCGAATACTTC. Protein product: CSVEGQGFEYF.

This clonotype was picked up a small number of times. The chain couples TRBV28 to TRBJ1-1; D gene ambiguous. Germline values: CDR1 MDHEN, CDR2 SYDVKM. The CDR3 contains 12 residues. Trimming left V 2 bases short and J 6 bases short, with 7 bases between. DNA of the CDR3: TGTGCCAGCAGTTTACTTATAGCTGAAGCTTTCTTT. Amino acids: CASSLLIAEAFF.

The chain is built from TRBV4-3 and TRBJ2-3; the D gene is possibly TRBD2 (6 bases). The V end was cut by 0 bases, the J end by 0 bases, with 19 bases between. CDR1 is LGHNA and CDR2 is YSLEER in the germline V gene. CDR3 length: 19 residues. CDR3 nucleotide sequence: TGCGCCAGCAGCCAAGATTTCTTGGTGGCGGGGACTAGCACAGATACGCAGTATTTT. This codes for CASSQDFLVAGTSTDTQYF.